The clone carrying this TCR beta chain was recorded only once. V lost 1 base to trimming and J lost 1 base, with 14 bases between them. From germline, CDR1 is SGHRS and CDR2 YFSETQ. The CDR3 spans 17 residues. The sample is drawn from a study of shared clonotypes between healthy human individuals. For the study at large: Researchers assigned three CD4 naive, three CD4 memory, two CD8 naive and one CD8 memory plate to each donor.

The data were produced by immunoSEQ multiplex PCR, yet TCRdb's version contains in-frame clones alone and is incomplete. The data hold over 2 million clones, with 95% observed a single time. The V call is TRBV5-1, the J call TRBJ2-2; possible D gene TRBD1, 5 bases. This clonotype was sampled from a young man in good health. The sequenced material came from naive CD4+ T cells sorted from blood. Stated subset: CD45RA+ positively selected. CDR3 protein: CASSLLMRQGNTGELFF. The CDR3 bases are TGCGCCAGCAGCTTGCTAATGCGGCAGGGGAACACCGGGGAGCTGTTTTTT.